This TCR beta chain was found in a study of OX40 agonist ivuxolimab in advanced cancers. Trimming removed 6 bases from V and 3 bases from J, with 6 bases in between. The CDR3 is 12 amino acids. Looked up from germline, CDR1 is MNHNS and CDR2 is SASEGT. Profiled with immunoSEQ multiplex PCR; TCRdb holds only in-frame clones, not every one. The data contain approximately 12,000 clones, under 80% of them seen just once; the ten biggest clones take up less than 35%. The input for sequencing was CD4+ or CD8+ T cells sorted from blood, taken in a trial of the OX40 agonist ivuxolimab. The clonotype comes from an adult with an advanced solid tumor such as melanoma, head and neck, liver or kidney cancer. The chain recombines TRBV6-1 with TRBJ2-1; D uncertain. The CDR3, as DNA: TGTGCCAGCAGCGACCTCTACAATGAGCAGTTCTTC. As protein: CASSDLYNEQFF.